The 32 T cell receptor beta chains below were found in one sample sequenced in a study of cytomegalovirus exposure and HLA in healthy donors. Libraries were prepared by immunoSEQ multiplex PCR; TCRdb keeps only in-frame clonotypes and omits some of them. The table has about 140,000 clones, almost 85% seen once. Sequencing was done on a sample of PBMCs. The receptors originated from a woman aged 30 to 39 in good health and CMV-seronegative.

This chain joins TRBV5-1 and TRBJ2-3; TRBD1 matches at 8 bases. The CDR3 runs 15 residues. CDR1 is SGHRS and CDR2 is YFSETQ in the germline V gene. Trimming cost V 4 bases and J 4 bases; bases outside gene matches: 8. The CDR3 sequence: CASSQMKQGADTQYF. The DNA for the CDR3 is TGCGCCAGCAGCCAAATGAAACAGGGGGCAGATACGCAGTATTTT.

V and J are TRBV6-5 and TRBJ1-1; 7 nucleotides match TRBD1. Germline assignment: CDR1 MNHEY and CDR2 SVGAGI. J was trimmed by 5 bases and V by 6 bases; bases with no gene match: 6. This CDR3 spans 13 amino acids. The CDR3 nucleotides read TGTGCCAGCAGCACCGCCAGGGGGACTGAAGCTTTCTTT. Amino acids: CASSTARGTEAFF.

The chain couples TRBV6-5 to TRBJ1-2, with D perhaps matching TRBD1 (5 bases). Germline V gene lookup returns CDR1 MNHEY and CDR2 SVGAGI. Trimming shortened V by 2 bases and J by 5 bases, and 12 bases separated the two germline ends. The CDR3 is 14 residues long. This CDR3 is CASSYSGTWYGYTF. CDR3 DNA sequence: TGTGCCAGCAGTTACAGCGGGACTTGGTATGGCTACACCTTC.

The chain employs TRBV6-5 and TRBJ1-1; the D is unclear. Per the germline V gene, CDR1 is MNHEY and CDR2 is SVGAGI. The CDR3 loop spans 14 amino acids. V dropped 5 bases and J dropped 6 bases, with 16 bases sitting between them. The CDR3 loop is CASSRSYEPPEAFF. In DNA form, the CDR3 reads TGTGCCAGCAGTCGTTCCTACGAACCGCCTGAAGCTTTCTTT.

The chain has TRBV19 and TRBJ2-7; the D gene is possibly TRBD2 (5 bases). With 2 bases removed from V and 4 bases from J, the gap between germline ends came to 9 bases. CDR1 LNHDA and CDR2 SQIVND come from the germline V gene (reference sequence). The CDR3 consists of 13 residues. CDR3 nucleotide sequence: TGTGCCAGTAGTATACCGGGGAGATACGAGCAGTACTTC. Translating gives CASSIPGRYEQYF. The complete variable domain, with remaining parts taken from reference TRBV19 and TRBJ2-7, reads DGGITQSPKYLFRKEGQNVTLSCEQNLNHDAMYWYRQDPGQGLRLIYYSQIVNDFQKGDIAEGYSVSREKKESFPLTVTSAQKNPTAFYLCASSIPGRYEQYFGPGTRLTVT.

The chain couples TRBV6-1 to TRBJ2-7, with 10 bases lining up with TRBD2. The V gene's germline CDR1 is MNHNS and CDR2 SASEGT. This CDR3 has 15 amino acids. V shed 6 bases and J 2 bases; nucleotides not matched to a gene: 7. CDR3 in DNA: TGTGCCAGCAGAAACGGACTAGCGGCACCCTACGAGCAGTACTTC. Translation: CASRNGLAAPYEQYF.

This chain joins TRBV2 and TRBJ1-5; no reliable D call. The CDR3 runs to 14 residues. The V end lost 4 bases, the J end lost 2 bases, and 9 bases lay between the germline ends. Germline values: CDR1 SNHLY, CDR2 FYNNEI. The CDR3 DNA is TGTGCCAGCAGTGTGTGGGGAGGCAATCAGCCCCAGCATTTT. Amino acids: CASSVWGGNQPQHF.

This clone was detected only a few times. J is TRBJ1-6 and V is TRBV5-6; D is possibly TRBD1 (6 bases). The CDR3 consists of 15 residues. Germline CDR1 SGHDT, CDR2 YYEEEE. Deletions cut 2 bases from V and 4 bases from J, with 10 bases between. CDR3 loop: CASSFRDKYNSPLHF. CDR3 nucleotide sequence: TGTGCCAGCAGCTTCCGGGACAAATATAATTCACCCCTCCACTTT.

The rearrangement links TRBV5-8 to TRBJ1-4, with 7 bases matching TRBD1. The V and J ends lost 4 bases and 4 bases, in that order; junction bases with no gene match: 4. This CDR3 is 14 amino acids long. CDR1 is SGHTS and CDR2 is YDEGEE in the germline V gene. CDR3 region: CASSRGTVNEKLFF. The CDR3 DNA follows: TGTGCCAGCAGCCGCGGGACAGTTAATGAAAAACTGTTTTTT.

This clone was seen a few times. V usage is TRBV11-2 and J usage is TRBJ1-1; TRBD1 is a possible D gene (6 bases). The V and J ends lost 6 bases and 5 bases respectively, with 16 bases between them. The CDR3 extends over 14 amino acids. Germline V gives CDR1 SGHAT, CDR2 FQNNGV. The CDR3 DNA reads TGTGCCAGCAGAACAGGGAGAAGGGGGACTGAAGCTTTCTTT. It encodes CASRTGRRGTEAFF.

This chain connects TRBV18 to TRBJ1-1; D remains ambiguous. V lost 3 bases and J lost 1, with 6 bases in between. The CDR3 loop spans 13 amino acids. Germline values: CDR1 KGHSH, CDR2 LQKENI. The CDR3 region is CASSPQKNTEAFF. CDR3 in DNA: TGTGCCAGCTCACCCCAGAAGAACACTGAAGCTTTCTTT.

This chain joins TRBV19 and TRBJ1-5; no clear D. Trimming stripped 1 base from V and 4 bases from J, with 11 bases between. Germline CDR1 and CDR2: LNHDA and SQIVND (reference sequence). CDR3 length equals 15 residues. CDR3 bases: TGTGCCAGTAGTATAGGAGAAACCCGAAATCAGCCCCAGCATTTT. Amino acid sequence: CASSIGETRNQPQHF.

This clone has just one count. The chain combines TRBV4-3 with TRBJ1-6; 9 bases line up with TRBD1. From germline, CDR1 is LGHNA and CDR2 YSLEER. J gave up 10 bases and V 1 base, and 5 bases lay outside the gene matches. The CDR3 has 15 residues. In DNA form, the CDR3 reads TGCGCCAGCAGCCAAGCAGGGACAGGGTGGTCACCCCTCCACTTT. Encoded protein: CASSQAGTGWSPLHF.

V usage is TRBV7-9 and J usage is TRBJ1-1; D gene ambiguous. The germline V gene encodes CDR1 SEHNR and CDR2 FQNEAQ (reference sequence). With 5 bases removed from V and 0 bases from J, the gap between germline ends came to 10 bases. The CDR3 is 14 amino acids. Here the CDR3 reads CASSRDILNTEAFF. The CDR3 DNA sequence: TGTGCCAGCAGCCGCGACATACTGAACACTGAAGCTTTCTTT. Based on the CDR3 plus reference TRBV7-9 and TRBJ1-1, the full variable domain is DTGVSQNPRHKITKRGQNVTFRCDPISEHNRLYWYRQTLGQGPEFLTYFQNEAQLEKSRLLSDRFSAERPKGSFSTLEIQRTEQGDSAMYLCASSRDILNTEAFFGQGTRLTVV.

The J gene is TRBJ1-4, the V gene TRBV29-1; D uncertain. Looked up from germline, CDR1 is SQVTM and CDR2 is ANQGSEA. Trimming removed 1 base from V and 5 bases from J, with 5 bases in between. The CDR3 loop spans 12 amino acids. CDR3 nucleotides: TGCAGCGTTGAAGCCAGAAATGAAAAACTGTTTTTT. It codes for CSVEARNEKLFF.

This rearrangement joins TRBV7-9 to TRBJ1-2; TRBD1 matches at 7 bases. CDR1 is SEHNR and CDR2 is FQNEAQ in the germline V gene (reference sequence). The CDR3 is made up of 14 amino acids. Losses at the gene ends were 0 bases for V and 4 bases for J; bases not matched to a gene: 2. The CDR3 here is CASSLARGPYGYTF. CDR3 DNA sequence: TGTGCCAGCAGCTTAGCGAGGGGGCCCTATGGCTACACCTTC.

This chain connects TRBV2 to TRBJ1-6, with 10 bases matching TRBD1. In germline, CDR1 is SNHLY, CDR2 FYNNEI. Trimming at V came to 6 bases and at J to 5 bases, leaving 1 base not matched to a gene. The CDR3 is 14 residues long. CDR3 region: CASRGTGDNSPLHF. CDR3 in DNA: TGTGCCAGCAGGGGGACAGGGGATAATTCACCCCTCCACTTT.

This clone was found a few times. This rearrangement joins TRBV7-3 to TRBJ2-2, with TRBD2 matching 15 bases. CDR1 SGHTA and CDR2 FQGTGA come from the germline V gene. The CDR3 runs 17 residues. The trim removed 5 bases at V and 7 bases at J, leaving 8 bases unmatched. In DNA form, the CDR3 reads TGTGCCAGCAGCGCCGGACTAGCGGGGGGGCCGGGCGGGGAGCTGTTTTTT. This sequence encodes CASSAGLAGGPGGELFF.

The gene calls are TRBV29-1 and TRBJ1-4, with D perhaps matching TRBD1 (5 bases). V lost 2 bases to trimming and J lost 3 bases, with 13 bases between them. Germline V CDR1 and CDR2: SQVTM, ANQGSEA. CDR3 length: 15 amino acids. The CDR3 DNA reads TGCAGCGTTGAATTTCGGGGGTTGCCTAATGAAAAACTGTTTTTT. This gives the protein CSVEFRGLPNEKLFF.

In DNA, the CDR3 is TGTGCCAGCAGCTTGGAAGGGCGACGGGGAAAACTGTTTTTT. Encoded protein: CASSLEGRRGKLFF. The chain recombines TRBV5-8 with TRBJ1-4; no clear D gene. Trimming took off 0 bases at V and 10 bases at J, with 13 bases between the two ends. CDR3 size: 14 residues. Germline loops: CDR1 SGHTS, CDR2 YDEGEE.

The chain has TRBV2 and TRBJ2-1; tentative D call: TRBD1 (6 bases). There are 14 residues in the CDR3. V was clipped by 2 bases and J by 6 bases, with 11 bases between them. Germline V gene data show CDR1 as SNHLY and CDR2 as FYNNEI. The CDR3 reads CASSEQGNRNEQFF. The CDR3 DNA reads TGTGCCAGCAGTGAACAGGGGAATCGCAATGAGCAGTTCTTC.

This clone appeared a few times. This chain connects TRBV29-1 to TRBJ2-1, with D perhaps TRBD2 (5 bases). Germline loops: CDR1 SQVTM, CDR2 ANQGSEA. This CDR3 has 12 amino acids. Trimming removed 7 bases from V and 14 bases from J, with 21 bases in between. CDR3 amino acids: CSGVTPDGKKFF. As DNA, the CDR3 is TGCAGCGGCGTCACCCCGGACGGGAAGAAGTTCTTC.

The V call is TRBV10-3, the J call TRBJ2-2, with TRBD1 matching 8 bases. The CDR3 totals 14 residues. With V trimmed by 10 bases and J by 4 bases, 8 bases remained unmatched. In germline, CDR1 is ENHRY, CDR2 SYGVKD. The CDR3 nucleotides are TGTGCCACCCTAGACAGGGGTTTCACCGGGGAGCTGTTTTTT. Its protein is CATLDRGFTGELFF.

Here the CDR3 reads CASSELLAGSTDTQYF. The DNA for the CDR3 is TGTGCCAGCAGTGAACTCCTAGCGGGAAGCACAGATACGCAGTATTTT. V usage is TRBV2 and J usage is TRBJ2-3; TRBD2 matches at 9 bases. V shed 2 bases, J shed 0 bases, and the junction held 3 bases outside the gene matches. This CDR3 contains 16 residues. Per germline, CDR1 SNHLY and CDR2 FYNNEI.

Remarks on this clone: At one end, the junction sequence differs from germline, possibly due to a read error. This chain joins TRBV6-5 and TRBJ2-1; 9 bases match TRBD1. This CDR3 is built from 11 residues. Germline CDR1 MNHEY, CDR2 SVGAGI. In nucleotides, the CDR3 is TGTGCCAGCAGTAGACAGGGGGGTGAAGTCTTC. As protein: CASSRQGGEVF.

The CDR3 bases are TGTGCCAGCAGCTTGACAGGGGAGGCCTATGGCTACACCTTC. Its protein is CASSLTGEAYGYTF. The rearrangement links TRBV5-4 to TRBJ1-2, with TRBD1 matching 7 bases. The CDR3 covers 14 residues. J gave up 4 bases and V 1 base, and 4 bases lay outside the gene matches. Germline-derived CDR1 and CDR2 are SGHNT and YYREEE (reference sequence).

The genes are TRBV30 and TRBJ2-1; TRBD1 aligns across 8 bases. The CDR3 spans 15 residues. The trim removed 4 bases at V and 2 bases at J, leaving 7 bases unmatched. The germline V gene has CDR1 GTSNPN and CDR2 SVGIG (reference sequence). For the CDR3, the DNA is TGTGCCTGGACCATGGCAGGGGGCGCCTACAATGAGCAGTTCTTC. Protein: CAWTMAGGAYNEQFF.

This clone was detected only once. CDR3 sequence: CASSLAAGGSSYEQYF. For the CDR3, the DNA is TGTGCCAGCAGCTTAGCGGCGGGGGGGAGCTCCTACGAGCAGTACTTC. The rearrangement joins TRBV7-9 to TRBJ2-7; TRBD2 agrees at 9 bases. This CDR3 spans 16 amino acids. CDR1 is SEHNR and CDR2 is FQNEAQ in the germline V gene (reference sequence). The junction had 3 bases not matched to a gene; V was cut back by 0 bases and J by 0 bases.

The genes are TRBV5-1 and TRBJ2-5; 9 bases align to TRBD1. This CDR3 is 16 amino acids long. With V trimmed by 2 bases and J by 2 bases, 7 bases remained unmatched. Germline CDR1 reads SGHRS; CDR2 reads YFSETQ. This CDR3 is CASSFTGGGRQETQYF. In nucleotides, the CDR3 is TGCGCCAGCAGCTTTACAGGGGGCGGAAGGCAAGAGACCCAGTACTTC.

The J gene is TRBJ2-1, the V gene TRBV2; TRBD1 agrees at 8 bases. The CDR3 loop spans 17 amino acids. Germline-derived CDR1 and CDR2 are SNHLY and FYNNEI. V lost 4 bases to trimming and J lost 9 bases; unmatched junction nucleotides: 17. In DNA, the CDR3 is TGTGCCAGCAGTGGGGCAGGGGGCGCTTTTGTGGGGGGTGAGCAGTTCTTC. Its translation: CASSGAGGAFVGGEQFF.

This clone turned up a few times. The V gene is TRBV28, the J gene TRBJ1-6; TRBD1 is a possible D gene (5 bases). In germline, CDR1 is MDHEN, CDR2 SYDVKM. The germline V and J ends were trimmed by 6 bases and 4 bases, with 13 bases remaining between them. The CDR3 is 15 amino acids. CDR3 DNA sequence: TGTGCCAGCAGGGCGACAGCAACTTATAATTCACCCCTCCACTTT. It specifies CASRATATYNSPLHF.

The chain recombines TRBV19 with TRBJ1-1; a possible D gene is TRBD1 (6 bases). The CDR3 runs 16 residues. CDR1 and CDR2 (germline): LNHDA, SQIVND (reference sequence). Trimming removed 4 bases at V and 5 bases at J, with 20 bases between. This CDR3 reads CASSNIRGGAETEAFF. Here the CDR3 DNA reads TGTGCCAGTAGTAATATCCGGGGGGGGGCAGAAACTGAAGCTTTCTTT.